These 18 T cell receptor beta chains originate from one sample sequenced in a study of cytomegalovirus exposure and HLA in healthy donors. The study ran its PCR with 60 Vbeta and 13 Jbeta primers. Clones were sequenced by immunoSEQ multiplex PCR, and TCRdb holds only the in-frame ones, with some missing. The profile covers about 180,000 clones, with about 79% appearing a single time and about 1.5% taken by the ten largest. Material: PBMCs. The receptors derive from a man aged 18-30 years in good health and CMV-seronegative.

V is TRBV9 and J is TRBJ2-3, with D perhaps matching TRBD2 (6 bases). The CDR3 is 16 amino acids. Germline lookup yields CDR1 SGDLS and CDR2 YYNGEE. V was shortened by 0 bases and J by 0 bases, with 11 bases between the two germline ends. The CDR3 region is CASSVGNSGSTDTQYF. CDR3 DNA: TGTGCCAGCAGCGTAGGAAATAGCGGTAGCACAGATACGCAGTATTTT. Drawing the rest from reference TRBV9 and TRBJ2-3, the complete variable domain is DSGVTQTPKHLITATGQRVTLRCSPRSGDLSVYWYQQSLDQGLQFLIQYYNGEERAKGNILERFSAQQFPDLHSELNLSSLELGDSALYFCASSVGNSGSTDTQYFGPGTRLTVL.

This clone was seen a few times. V gene TRBV2 combines with J gene TRBJ2-1; the D gene is possibly TRBD1 (5 bases). Germline values: CDR1 SNHLY, CDR2 FYNNEI. V shed 7 bases and J shed 4 bases, with 8 bases lying between them. This CDR3 is 12 amino acids long. In DNA, the CDR3 is TGTGCCAGCATCGACAGATACAATGAGCAGTTCTTC. Translating gives CASIDRYNEQFF.

The chain employs TRBV5-1 and TRBJ2-7; 14 bases align to TRBD2. Trimming removed 4 bases from V and 6 bases from J; junction bases left unmatched: 12. This CDR3 is 17 amino acids long. CDR1 and CDR2 from the germline V gene are SGHRS and YFSETQ. CDR3 region: CASSRRLAGGRSGEQYF. CDR3 bases: TGCGCCAGCAGCCGTCGACTAGCGGGAGGGCGTTCAGGCGAGCAGTACTTC. The full variable domain, rest sourced from reference TRBV5-1 and TRBJ2-7, is KAGVTQTPRYLIKTRGQQVTLSCSPISGHRSVSWYQQTPGQGLQFLFEYFSETQRNKGNFPGRFSGRQFSNSRSEMNVSTLELGDSALYLCASSRRLAGGRSGEQYFGPGTRLTVT.

The V call is TRBV5-1, the J call TRBJ2-3; 7 bases agree with TRBD2. Germline CDR1 is SGHRS and CDR2 is YFSETQ. This CDR3 is built from 17 residues. The ends lost 1 base at V and 2 bases at J; junction bases unmatched: 10. The CDR3: CASSLTGGEGNTDTQYF. The CDR3 nucleotides read TGCGCCAGCAGCTTGACGGGAGGCGAAGGAAACACAGATACGCAGTATTTT.

The V gene is TRBV30, the J gene TRBJ2-7; 9 nucleotides line up with TRBD2. Trimming took 3 bases from V and 4 from J; bases not matched to a gene: 1. Germline V gene data show CDR1 as GTSNPN and CDR2 as SVGIG (reference sequence). The CDR3 contains 12 residues. CDR3 sequence (DNA): TGTGCCTGGAGCCTAGCGGGGTACGAGCAGTACTTC. It codes for CAWSLAGYEQYF.

As to this clone: The sample has other DNA sequences that encode this CDR3 too. This sequence joins TRBV5-1 and TRBJ1-1, with D possibly being TRBD1 (6 bases). The CDR3 extends over 14 amino acids. Germline CDR1 is SGHRS and CDR2 is YFSETQ. V lost 3 bases and J 1 base, leaving 10 bases between the germline ends. In DNA form, the CDR3 reads TGCGCCAGCAGCTGGGGACACTCGAACACTGAAGCTTTCTTT. It specifies CASSWGHSNTEAFF. The full variable domain, with the rest looked up from reference TRBV5-1 and TRBJ1-1, is KAGVTQTPRYLIKTRGQQVTLSCSPISGHRSVSWYQQTPGQGLQFLFEYFSETQRNKGNFPGRFSGRQFSNSRSEMNVSTLELGDSALYLCASSWGHSNTEAFFGQGTRLTVV.

This clone was observed once. The chain has TRBV28 and TRBJ1-1, with unresolved D. The CDR3 is made up of 16 amino acids. Germline V gene data show CDR1 as MDHEN and CDR2 as SYDVKM. V lost 5 bases and J lost 2, with 18 bases in between. For the CDR3, the DNA is TGTGCCAGCAGTCTACGCCACACTAGAAGAAACACTGAAGCTTTCTTT. This gives the protein CASSLRHTRRNTEAFF. The full variable domain, completed using reference TRBV28 and TRBJ1-1, is DVKVTQSSRYLVKRTGEKVFLECVQDMDHENMFWYRQDPGLGLRLIYFSYDVKMKEKGDIPEGYSVSREKKERFSLILESASTNQTSMYLCASSLRHTRRNTEAFFGQGTRLTVV.

The genes are TRBV7-9 and TRBJ2-1, with D perhaps TRBD2 (5 bases). Germline CDR1 and CDR2: SEHNR and FQNEAQ (reference sequence). The V gene lost 2 bases and the J gene lost 0 bases, with 11 bases spanning the gap. The CDR3 has 16 residues. CDR3 DNA sequence: TGTGCCAGCAGCTTACGTCTAGGGAGCTCCTACAATGAGCAGTTCTTC. This encodes CASSLRLGSSYNEQFF.

In the case of this clone: One end of the junction varies from germline; a read error may be responsible. The rearrangement links TRBV7-7 to TRBJ2-2, with D unresolved. CDR3 length: 13 residues. The germline V gene encodes CDR1 SSHAT and CDR2 FNYEAQ (reference sequence). CDR3 loop: CASSLPGTGELFF. The CDR3 DNA sequence: TGTGCTAGCAGCTTGCCCGGGACCGGGGAGCTGTTTTTT.

This chain connects TRBV28 to TRBJ1-6; 8 positions agree with TRBD1. This CDR3 is 15 amino acids long. V lost 2 bases to trimming and J lost 9 bases; unmatched junction nucleotides: 6. Germline CDR1 MDHEN, CDR2 SYDVKM. The CDR3 nucleotides read TGTGCCAGCAGTTTAGCGACAGGGGTGGGTTCACCCCTCCACTTT. Protein sequence: CASSLATGVGSPLHF.

V gene TRBV30 combines with J gene TRBJ2-5, with D possibly matching TRBD2 (7 bases). This CDR3 contains 13 residues. Germline assignment: CDR1 GTSNPN and CDR2 SVGIG (reference sequence). Trimming stripped 2 bases from V and 7 bases from J, with 14 bases between. Here the CDR3 reads CAWSQRGAGTQYF. The CDR3 nucleotides read TGTGCCTGGAGTCAACGGGGGGCAGGGACCCAGTACTTC.

CDR3 in amino acids: CAWGTGGRSQPQHF. The CDR3 region has the DNA TGTGCCTGGGGGACAGGGGGCAGGAGTCAGCCCCAGCATTTT. The V call is TRBV30, the J call TRBJ1-5, with TRBD1 matching over 12 bases. CDR1 is GTSNPN, CDR2 SVGIG, per germline (reference sequence). The junction had 5 bases not matched to a gene; V was cut back by 5 bases and J by 6 bases. The length of the CDR3 is 14 residues.

The CDR3 nucleotides read TGTGCCAGCAGCTTATCAGGGGGAACTGAAGCTTTCTTT. Translation: CASSLSGGTEAFF. V gene TRBV11-2 combines with J gene TRBJ1-1, with TRBD1 matching 7 bases. Germline CDR1 and CDR2: SGHAT and FQNNGV. The CDR3 is made up of 13 amino acids. The V gene end was trimmed by 2 bases and the J gene end by 5 bases; junction bases not matched to a gene: 2.

This CDR3 is CAISATVQETQYF. CDR3 bases: TGTGCCATCAGTGCTACAGTCCAAGAGACCCAGTACTTC. The chain is built from TRBV10-3 and TRBJ2-5; unclear D gene. The germline V and J ends were trimmed by 4 bases and 1 base, with 7 bases remaining between them. The CDR3 has 13 residues. CDR1 is ENHRY and CDR2 is SYGVKD in the germline V gene.

The V and J genes are TRBV28 and TRBJ2-1; tentative D call: TRBD1 (7 bases). The germline CDR1 and CDR2 sequences are MDHEN and SYDVKM. V lost 10 bases to trimming and J lost 7 bases, with 17 bases between them. The CDR3 length is 13 residues. The DNA of the CDR3 is TGTGCCATCAGGGGAGCAGGGGGGAATGAGCAGTTCTTC. Protein product: CAIRGAGGNEQFF.

This chain links TRBV6-4 with TRBJ2-2; 12 nucleotides agree with TRBD2. The CDR3 totals 16 residues. The germline V gene has CDR1 MRHNA and CDR2 SNTAGT. After removal of 6 bases from V and 5 bases from J, the junction contained 7 bases not matched to a gene. The CDR3 DNA follows: TGTGCCAGCAGGAGTCTAGCGGGAGGGCGGACCGGGGAGCTGTTTTTT. This sequence encodes CASRSLAGGRTGELFF.

The gene calls are TRBV28 and TRBJ1-3, with TRBD1 identical over 12 bases. Losses at the gene ends were 3 bases for V and 4 bases for J; bases not matched to a gene: 4. The germline gives CDR1 MDHEN, CDR2 SYDVKM. The CDR3 has 16 residues. The CDR3 is CASSLGQGAQGNTIYF. The CDR3 DNA reads as TGTGCCAGCAGTTTGGGACAGGGGGCGCAGGGAAACACCATATATTTT.

This clone was recorded once. The rearrangement uses TRBV19 and TRBJ2-2; D is possibly TRBD2 (5 bases). CDR1 and CDR2 from the germline V gene are LNHDA and SQIVND (reference sequence). The CDR3 has 13 residues. The V and J ends lost 7 bases and 5 bases respectively, with 11 bases between them. The CDR3 region is CASTLSGTGELFF. The CDR3 nucleotides are TGTGCCAGTACCCTTTCGGGGACCGGGGAGCTGTTTTTT.